Each of the 6 T cell receptor beta chains below was sequenced from the same sample in a study of blood T cell repertoires in COVID-19. Method: immunoSEQ multiplex PCR; TCRdb's copy keeps in-frame clones and lacks some. The sample has under 200,000 clones, 85% to 90% seen once. Sequencing input: peripheral blood. The source of these receptors is a man in his fifties or sixties with active or convalescent COVID-19.

The chain couples TRBV24-1 to TRBJ2-5; 9 bases map to TRBD1. Germline lookup yields CDR1 KGHDR and CDR2 SFDVKD. CDR3 length: 17 amino acids. With V trimmed by 3 bases and J by 5 bases, 12 bases remained unmatched. In nucleotides, the CDR3 is TGTGCCACCAGTGATAGTCTCGGGACAGGGAGAGGGGAGACCCAGTACTTC. Its protein is CATSDSLGTGRGETQYF.

V and J are TRBV19 and TRBJ2-3, with D perhaps matching TRBD2 (6 bases). V lost 3 bases, J lost 1 base, and 14 bases lay in between. Germline-derived CDR1 and CDR2 are LNHDA and SQIVND (reference sequence). This CDR3 comprises 16 residues. CDR3 in DNA: TGTGCCAGTAGTATTCTGGGGGGAGGCCGCACAGATACGCAGTATTTT. Its translation is CASSILGGGRTDTQYF.

The V and J genes are TRBV5-6 and TRBJ1-4; D gene unclear. Germline V gene lookup returns CDR1 SGHDT and CDR2 YYEEEE. CDR3 length: 15 residues. V was trimmed by 0 bases and J by 0 bases, leaving 6 bases between them. CDR3 amino acids: CASSLVGATNEKLFF. CDR3 DNA: TGTGCCAGCAGCTTGGTGGGCGCAACTAATGAAAAACTGTTTTTT.

V gene TRBV24-1 combines with J gene TRBJ2-7, with TRBD2 as a possible D gene (7 bases). The V and J ends lost 7 bases and 5 bases respectively, with 14 bases between them. This CDR3 spans 13 amino acids. The germline V gene has CDR1 KGHDR and CDR2 SFDVKD. The CDR3 spells CATSRGGVDEQYF. The CDR3 DNA is TGTGCCACCAGCAGGGGAGGGGTGGACGAGCAGTACTTC.

The gene calls are TRBV11-3 and TRBJ1-3, with 7 bases lining up with TRBD1. Germline trimming cut 0 bases from V and 0 bases from J; bases unmatched to any gene: 5. The CDR3 has 17 amino acids. Germline V gene sequence: CDR1 SGHNT, CDR2 YENEEA. The CDR3 loop is CASSLEGGPSSGNTIYF. CDR3 bases: TGTGCCAGCAGCTTAGAAGGGGGCCCATCCTCTGGAAACACCATATATTTT.

The table lists this clone with a count of one. The V and J genes are TRBV12-3 or TRBV12-4 and TRBJ2-1; the match to TRBD1 covers 9 bases. The junction had 4 bases not matched to a gene; V was cut back by 5 bases and J by 8 bases. The CDR3 consists of 13 residues. The CDR3 region has the DNA TGTGCCAGCAGTCCGGACAGGGGTTATGAGCAGTTCTTC. It specifies CASSPDRGYEQFF.